Detailed here is one T cell receptor beta chain. Trimming stripped 5 bases from V and 5 bases from J, with 14 bases between. Germline V gene sequence: CDR1 KGHSH, CDR2 LQKENI. The CDR3 is 14 amino acids. These data belong to a study of blood T cell repertoires in COVID-19. Profiling relied on immunoSEQ multiplex PCR, and the TCRdb table lists in-frame clones only, not all of them. The repertoire holds under 300,000 clones, with roughly 90% as singletons. The TCR was taken from a woman aged 25 to 45 with COVID-19, enrolled during active disease. The sequencing input was peripheral blood. V and J are TRBV18 and TRBJ2-3; D might be TRBD1 (5 bases). The chain's CDR3 is CASSTQGFEDTQYF. The CDR3 region has the DNA TGTGCCAGCTCAACGCAGGGTTTTGAAGATACGCAGTATTTT.